This TCR beta chain was documented in a study of blood T cell repertoires in COVID-19. V dropped 10 bases and J dropped 0 bases, with 16 bases sitting between them. The CDR3 runs 15 residues. Germline CDR1 and CDR2: MDHEN and SYDVKM. Some clones are missing from TCRdb's copy, which holds only in-frame ones; the method was immunoSEQ multiplex PCR. The repertoire consists of 290,000 or so clones, with roughly 89% occurring once and the leading ten covering around 4.5%. The V call is TRBV28, the J call TRBJ1-5, with D possibly matching TRBD1 (6 bases). The specimen sequenced was PBMCs or T cells enriched from blood (not recorded which). This sequence was found in a woman younger than 30 with acute COVID-19. CDR3 DNA sequence: TGTGCCATCCACAGGGAGAGGGGTAGCAATCAGCCCCAGCATTTT. Protein product: CAIHRERGSNQPQHF.